This TCR beta chain was retrieved from a study of synovial regulatory T cells in juvenile arthritis. This CDR3 has 14 amino acids. DNA is not recorded here. Median disease duration was approximately seven years, range 0.2-19.1. As to this clone: Its matching antigen is unknown.

TCRdb keeps only in-frame clones here, not all; method: immunoSEQ multiplex PCR. The sample includes about 10,000 clones. Study outcomes and limitations: Compared with other blood Treg cells, inflammation-associated Treg cells had reduced TCR diversity.

The sequence was collected from a donor under 30 with juvenile idiopathic arthritis. The chain has TRBV5-3 and TRBJ2-1; checking the TCRdb D call of TRBD2 is not possible without DNA. TRBV5-3 is flagged as an ORF with uncertain function. Sequencing was done on a sample of Treg cells from blood. Regarding subset: remaining (HLA-DR-negative) circulating blood Treg cells. The CDR3 sequence: CARSQSGREHEQFF.